Listed below are T cell receptor beta chains from one sample, sequenced in a study of blood T cell repertoires in COVID-19. Generated by immunoSEQ multiplex PCR, the TCRdb table keeps only in-frame clones and is missing some. This sample carries tens of thousands of clones, over 60% of them seen once, and the ten largest clones take roughly 45%. Sequencing was done on a sample of peripheral blood. These receptors all come from a human donor in a cohort sampled during active COVID-19. The CDR3 runs from the conserved cysteine through the conserved F or W.

>TRBJ2-2|TRBV7-2
CASSFRGFTGELFF
>TRBJ1-2|TRBV28
CASSSEQGRYGYTF
>TRBJ2-2|TRBV6-5
CATPGTAKTGELFF
>TRBJ2-5|TRBV29-1
CSVPKSGQPEVPGETQYF
>TRBJ1-1|TRBV19
CASSTDRAFTEAFF
>TRBJ2-7|TRBV5-8
CASSLGQGTGEQYF
>TRBJ1-4|TRBV19
CASSETGTGDEKLFF
>TRBJ2-3|TRBV6-4
CARQASGRADSTDTQYF
>TRBJ2-3|TRBV19
CASSIPYTDTQYF
>TRBJ1-2|TRBV6-2/TRBV6-3
CASSYSGGAGINYGYTF
>TRBJ1-1|TRBV5-8
CASSWQSGDEAFF
>TRBJ2-2|TRBV28
CASHSGTGELFF